The 3 T cell receptor beta chains below all came from one sample that was sequenced in a study of CD8 T cells in Susac syndrome. After extraction with the RNeasy kit, roughly 0.45 to 1 ug of the RNA was reverse transcribed using random hexamers. One entry per CDR3 protein results from TCRdb running MiXCR on the immunoSEQ multiplex PCR reads. Of 330,000 or so distinct CDR3 sequences listed, 65% to 90% are singletons. The sample taken for sequencing was CD8+ T cells from PBMCs. The receptor source for this set is a human donor with multiple sclerosis.

The rearrangement links TRBV20-1 to TRBJ1-1, with no clear D. V lost 0 bases and J lost 0, with 8 bases in between. The CDR3 contains 14 residues. Germline CDR1 is DFQATT and CDR2 is SNEGSKA (reference sequence). The chain's CDR3 is CSARENSLNTEAFF. DNA for the CDR3: TGCAGTGCTAGAGAAAACAGTTTGAACACTGAAGCTTTCTTT.

The chain recombines TRBV15 with TRBJ2-2; 9 bases agree with TRBD1. CDR3 length equals 16 residues. J was trimmed by 6 bases and V by 6 bases; bases with no gene match: 11. From germline, CDR1 is LNHNV and CDR2 YYDKDF (reference sequence). CDR3 sequence reads: CATSTRDRVDSGELFF. The CDR3 DNA reads TGTGCCACCAGTACCCGGGACAGGGTAGACTCCGGGGAGCTGTTTTTT.

J is TRBJ2-1 and V is TRBV11-2; D call uncertain. The V end lost 2 bases, the J end lost 7 bases, and 24 bases lay between the germline ends. CDR1 and CDR2 from the germline V gene are SGHAT and FQNNGV. The CDR3 extends over 18 amino acids. Here the CDR3 reads CASSLNPAVPYGGNEQFF. The CDR3 DNA reads as TGTGCCAGCAGCTTAAACCCTGCGGTCCCGTACGGTGGGAATGAGCAGTTCTTC. The full variable domain, rest sourced from reference TRBV11-2 and TRBJ2-1, is EAGVAQSPRYKIIEKRQSVAFWCNPISGHATLYWYQQILGQGPKLLIQFQNNGVVDDSQLPKDRFSAERLKGVDSTLKIQPAKLEDSAVYLCASSLNPAVPYGGNEQFFGPGTRLTVL.